This TCR beta chain came from a study of T cell repertoires in cytomegalovirus infection (dated by TCRdb to the late 2010s). Broadly, across the study: Donor HLA type was relevant to the analysis, as public TCR beta signatures indicated carriage of CMV infection together with the matching HLA type.

CDR1 and CDR2, per the germline V gene (reference sequence), are MNHNY and SVGAGI. From cysteine to phenylalanine, the CDR3 is 15 amino acids long. The read is trimmed to its CDR3 DNA, 45 bases read in frame from base 1. V gives up 7 bases and J gives up 0 bases, and the segment between their germline ends measures 13 bases. The paper's findings and limits, for the study overall: Carriers of CMV infection plus the relevant HLA type were discriminated by the cumulative frequency of public TCR beta family members in the study cohort and in an independent roughly 340-donor cohort. In the ex vivo response, HLA-C-restricted CMV-specific TCR beta clonotypes were dominant, and in two of eight donors the single most frequent clonotype came from this HLA-C-restricted group.

In this sample, this clonotype turned up a few times. What this receptor recognizes is not known. The input lacks base qualities; no much larger clone sits a single base away. Instrument used: Illumina HiSeq 1500. The public reads were quality trimmed at Q25 with fastp and then assembled into clones with MiXCR by TCRdb, keeping productive beta chains. CDR3 protein duplicates are merged, each entry listing the most common genes and DNA. The sample has 300,000 to 400,000 distinct CDR3 sequences on record, roughly 18% of them singletons. The biggest ten clones account for approximately 10% of the sample.

The V and J genes are TRBV6-6 and TRBJ2-1; no D gene call is confident. Specimen: PBMCs. The origin of this receptor is a human donor in good health (CMV status not recorded). Some clones in this sample may be carry-over from other donors' samples. The DNA is as follows: TGTGCCAGCATCGGCCCTAGTAGCTCCTACAATGAGCAGTTCTTC. Its protein is CASIGPSSSYNEQFF.